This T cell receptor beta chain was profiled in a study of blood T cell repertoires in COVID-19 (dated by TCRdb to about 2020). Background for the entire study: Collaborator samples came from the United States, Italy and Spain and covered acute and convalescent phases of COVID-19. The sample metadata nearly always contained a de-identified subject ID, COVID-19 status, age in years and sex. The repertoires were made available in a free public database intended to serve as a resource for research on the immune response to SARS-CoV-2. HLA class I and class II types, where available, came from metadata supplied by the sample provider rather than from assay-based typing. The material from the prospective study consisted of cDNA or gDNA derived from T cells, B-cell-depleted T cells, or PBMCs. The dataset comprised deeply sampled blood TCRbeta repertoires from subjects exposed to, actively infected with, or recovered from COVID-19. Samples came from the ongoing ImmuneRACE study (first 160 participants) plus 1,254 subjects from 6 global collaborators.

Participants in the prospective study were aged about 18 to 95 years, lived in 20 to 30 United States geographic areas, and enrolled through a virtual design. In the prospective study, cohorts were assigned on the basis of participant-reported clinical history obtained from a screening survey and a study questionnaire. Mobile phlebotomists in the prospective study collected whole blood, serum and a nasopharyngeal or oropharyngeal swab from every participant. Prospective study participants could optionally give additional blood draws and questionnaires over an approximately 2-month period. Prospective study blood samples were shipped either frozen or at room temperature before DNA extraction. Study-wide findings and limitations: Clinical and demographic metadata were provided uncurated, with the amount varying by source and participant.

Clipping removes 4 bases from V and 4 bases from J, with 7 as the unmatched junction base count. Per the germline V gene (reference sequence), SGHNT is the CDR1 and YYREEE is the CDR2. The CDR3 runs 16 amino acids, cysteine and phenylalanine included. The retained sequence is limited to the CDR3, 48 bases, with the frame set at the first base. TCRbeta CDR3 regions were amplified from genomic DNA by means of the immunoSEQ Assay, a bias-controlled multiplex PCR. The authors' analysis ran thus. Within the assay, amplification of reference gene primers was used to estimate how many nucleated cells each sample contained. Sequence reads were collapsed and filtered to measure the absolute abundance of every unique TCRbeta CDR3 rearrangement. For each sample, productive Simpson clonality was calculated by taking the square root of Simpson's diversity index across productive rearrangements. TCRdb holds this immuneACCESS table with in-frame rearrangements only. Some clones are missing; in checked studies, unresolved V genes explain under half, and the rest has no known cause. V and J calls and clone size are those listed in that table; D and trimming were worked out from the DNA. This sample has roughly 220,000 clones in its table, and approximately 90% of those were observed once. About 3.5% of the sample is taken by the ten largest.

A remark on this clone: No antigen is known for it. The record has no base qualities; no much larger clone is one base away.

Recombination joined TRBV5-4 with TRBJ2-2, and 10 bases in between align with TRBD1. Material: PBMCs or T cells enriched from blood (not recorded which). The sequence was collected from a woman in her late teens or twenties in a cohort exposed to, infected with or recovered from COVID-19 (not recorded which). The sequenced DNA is TGTGCCAGCAGCGAAAGACAGGGGGCGTTCACCGGGGAGCTGTTTTTT. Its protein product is CASSERQGAFTGELFF.